These T cell receptor beta chains were read from a single sample in a study of blood T cells in healthy people across ages. TCRdb reprocessed the 5' RACE reads with MiXCR, giving one entry per CDR3 protein. The sample consists of approximately 810,000 distinct CDR3 sequences, about 30% of them appearing once. Sequenced material: blood. The source of these receptors is a woman over 75 in good health. Each CDR3 is given with its conserved first and last residue. A D gene is named only where the DNA matches it firmly. For some rows the clone size is stated as once, few or many, or as a class when expanded; others skip it.

TGTGCCAGCAGTTACTCGAGGGTCACAACCTTCTCCTACGAGCAGTACTTC CASSYSRVTTFSYEQYF . many TRBJ2-7 TRBV6-2/TRBV6-3
TGTGCCTGGATAGGGGTAGATGGCTACACCTTC CAWIGVDGYTF . many TRBJ1-2 TRBV7-9
TGTGCCAGCAGCGGGACTAGCGGGCACACAGATACGCAGTATTTT CASSGTSGHTDTQYF TRBD2 few TRBJ2-3 TRBV9
TGCAGTGCAACGCGTTTCGGGGAAACTAACTATGGCTACACCTTC CSATRFGETNYGYTF . . TRBJ1-2 TRBV20-1
TGCAGCGTTGGCCTTGGACAGGCCCGAGGCTACACCTTC CSVGLGQARGYTF TRBD1 many TRBJ1-2 TRBV29-1
TGTGCCATGGGCGGGGGGACGGGGGATACGCAGTATTTT CAMGGGTGDTQYF TRBD2 many TRBJ2-3 TRBV2
TGCAGTGCTAGAGACAGTTCCGGACCACCCCTCCACTTT CSARDSSGPPLHF . many TRBJ1-6 TRBV20-1
TGTGCCAGCAGCTCCGCAGGGATCAATGAGCAGTTCTTC CASSSAGINEQFF . many TRBJ2-1 TRBV7-8
TGTGCCAGCAGTTTCGCCTCGGGTAGCAATCAGCCCCAGCATTTT CASSFASGSNQPQHF . . TRBJ1-5 TRBV6-2/TRBV6-3
TGTGCCAGCAGCTTAGCGGTCAAAAACTATGGCTACACCTTC CASSLAVKNYGYTF . many TRBJ1-2 TRBV7-9
TGTGCCAGCAGCCATCGGACCTCGCGGGCTTACGAGCAGTACTTC CASSHRTSRAYEQYF . . TRBJ2-7 TRBV7-9
TGTGCCAGCAGCGTAGGGGTCGGTGCAGGGGTCTTGCAGTACGAGCAGTACTTC CASSVGVGAGVLQYEQYF . many TRBJ2-7 TRBV9
TGTGCCAGCAGCTTACGGGCCGGGGAACAAGAGACCCAGTACTTC CASSLRAGEQETQYF . many TRBJ2-5 TRBV7-7
TGTGCCAGCAATTTTCAGAAGAACACTGAAGCTTTCTTT CASNFQKNTEAFF . . TRBJ1-1 TRBV3-1
TGTGCCAGCAGTTTCGGTGGGAGTGAAAAACTGTTTTTT CASSFGGSEKLFF . . TRBJ1-4 TRBV12-3/TRBV12-4
TGTGCCAGCTCACCCACAGGACATCCGAACACTGAAGCTTTCTTT CASSPTGHPNTEAFF . . TRBJ1-1 TRBV18
TGTGCCAGCAGCTATTCCATCGGGACCAATAAGGGGACCCAGTACTTC CASSYSIGTNKGTQYF . . TRBJ2-5 TRBV7-2
TGCAGCGTTGAATTCCCGGTCAGGAATGGCTACACCTTC CSVEFPVRNGYTF . . TRBJ1-2 TRBV29-1
TGTGCCAGCAGTTTATCCCTGAACAATGGCTACACCTTC CASSLSLNNGYTF . . TRBJ1-2 TRBV27
TGCAGTGCTAGAGTGCTGCGGGACTATGGCTACACCTTC CSARVLRDYGYTF . many TRBJ1-2 TRBV20-1
TGTGCCAGCAGCTGGGGACGGGTCTATGGCTACACCTTC CASSWGRVYGYTF . few TRBJ1-2 TRBV13
TGTGCCAGCAGGAAGGGGGCTGGGGGAGACTCCCACAATGAGCAGTTCTTC CASRKGAGGDSHNEQFF TRBD1 many TRBJ2-1 TRBV6-2/TRBV6-3
TGCAGTGCTAGGAAGACAGGGAACTACGAGCAGTACTTC CSARKTGNYEQYF TRBD1 many TRBJ2-7 TRBV20-1
TGTGCCAGCAGCTTATACAGAACTAATGAAAAACTGTTTTTT CASSLYRTNEKLFF . few TRBJ1-4 TRBV7-2
TGTGCCAGCAGCTTAGGCGGACGGGAAATCACAGATACGCAGTATTTT CASSLGGREITDTQYF . many TRBJ2-3 TRBV13
TGTGCCAGCCGAGGCACAAACTTGGCCGAAGCTTTCTTT CASRGTNLAEAFF . . TRBJ1-1 TRBV2
TGCGCCAGCAGCCAAGAGTTAGATCCTAAGAACACTGAAGCTTTCTTT CASSQELDPKNTEAFF . many TRBJ1-1 TRBV4-3
TGCGCCAGCACCCCGACCTCACAGGGATATGAGCAGTTCTTC CASTPTSQGYEQFF . many TRBJ2-1 TRBV5-1
TGTGCTAGTGGTACGGACCAAGAGCAGTTCTTC CASGTDQEQFF . few TRBJ2-1 TRBV12-5
TGTGCCAGCACCCCCGGGTCGAGGCAGGGTGTTCGGCCCCAGCATTTT CASTPGSRQGVRPQHF . . TRBJ1-5 TRBV12-3/TRBV12-4
TGTGCCATCAGTGAGTCGACTAGCGGCAACACAGATACGCAGTATTTT CAISESTSGNTDTQYF TRBD2 many TRBJ2-3 TRBV10-3
TGCAGCGTTGAAGATCGAAAATTGGCCACAGATACGCAGTATTTT CSVEDRKLATDTQYF . many TRBJ2-3 TRBV29-1
TGTGCCAGCAGTTCCGGGTTCCACGAGCAGTACTTC CASSSGFHEQYF . many TRBJ2-7 TRBV28
TGTGCCAGCAGCTTAGACCAGGGAGCTGAAGCTTTCTTT CASSLDQGAEAFF . many TRBJ1-1 TRBV7-2
TGTGCCAGCAGCTTGGCCCAGCCCCAGCATTTT CASSLAQPQHF . . TRBJ1-5 TRBV5-8
TGCAGTGCTAGAGTTACACAGAGCTCCTACAATGAGCAGTTCTTC CSARVTQSSYNEQFF . many TRBJ2-1 TRBV20-1
TGTGCCGGCAGCCGAGACAGAGAAGAGACCCAGTACTTC CAGSRDREETQYF . . TRBJ2-5 TRBV7-2